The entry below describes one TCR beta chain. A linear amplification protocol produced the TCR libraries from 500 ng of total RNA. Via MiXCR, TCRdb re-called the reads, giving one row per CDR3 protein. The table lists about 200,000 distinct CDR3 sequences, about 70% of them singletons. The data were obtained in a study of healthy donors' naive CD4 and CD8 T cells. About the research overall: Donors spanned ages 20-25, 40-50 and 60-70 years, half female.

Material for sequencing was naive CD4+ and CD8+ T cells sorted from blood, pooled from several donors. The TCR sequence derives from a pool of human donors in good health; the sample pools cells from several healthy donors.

CDR3 coding DNA: TGCAGCGTTTTATTAGGGTACTCCTACGAGCAGTACTTC. It codes for CSVLLGYSYEQYF. V and J are TRBV29-1 and TRBJ2-7; D call uncertain. The CDR3 has 13 amino acids. CDR1 is SQVTM, CDR2 ANQGSEA, per germline. V was clipped by 5 bases and J by 0 bases, with 11 bases between them.